The clone carrying this T cell receptor beta chain was seen at least ten times. These data are taken from a study of neurological immune-mediated disorders. Sequencing of 15-18 subjects in each run yielded over 180 million TCR-beta sequences. Using its own MiXCR run on the 5' RACE reads, TCRdb lists one record per CDR3 protein. The sample includes nearly 60,000 distinct CDR3 sequences, roughly 3.5% of them seen just once. Germline values: CDR1 SGDLS, CDR2 YYNGEE. The length of the CDR3 is 17 residues. J was trimmed by 4 bases and V by 4 bases; bases with no gene match: 13. This chain connects TRBV9 to TRBJ2-1; 8 bases match TRBD2. The receptor's source is a woman in her twenties or thirties with multiple sclerosis. Sequencing was performed on PBMCs. CDR3 protein: CASSPRGREASYNEQFF. The DNA of the CDR3 is TGTGCCAGCAGCCCCCGAGGGCGGGAGGCCTCTTACAATGAGCAGTTCTTC.